The next 28 T cell receptor beta chains were all read from a single sample in a study of T cells after yellow fever vaccination (dated by TCRdb to between 2018 and 2021). Library method: 5' RACE. Sequenced on an Illumina HiSeq 2500. The public reads were quality trimmed at Q25 with fastp and then assembled into clones with MiXCR by TCRdb, keeping productive beta chains. For every CDR3 protein sequence, its rows merge into one entry that carries the most common genes and DNA. This sample holds under 600,000 distinct CDR3 sequences; 21% were observed only once. The ten biggest clones cover roughly 16% of the sample. Interpreted using the paper, the treatment or condition label stands for: live attenuated yellow fever vaccine strain. The sample was PBMCs, taken about 21 days after the first yellow fever vaccination. The receptors stem from a man aged 18 to 29 who received the YFV17D yellow fever vaccine.

V and J are TRBV27 and TRBJ1-1, with a possible D match to TRBD1 (5 bases). The CDR3 totals 15 residues. The V end lost 1 base, the J end lost 3 bases, and 12 bases lay between the germline ends. The germline V gene has CDR1 MNHEY and CDR2 SMNVEV (reference sequence). CDR3: CASSLYPGRYTEAFF. The CDR3 nucleotides are TGTGCCAGCAGTTTATACCCGGGACGGTACACTGAAGCTTTCTTT.

V is TRBV24-1 and J is TRBJ2-5; D unclear. Trimming cost V 1 base and J 1 base, with 3 bases left between them. The CDR3 runs to 13 residues. Germline assignment: CDR1 KGHDR and CDR2 SFDVKD. The CDR3 DNA reads as TGTGCCACCAGTGATTTTACCCAAGAGACCCAGTACTTC. Amino acid sequence: CATSDFTQETQYF.

This clonotype was detected only a few times. The V gene is TRBV3-1, the J gene TRBJ2-1, with 8 positions matching TRBD2. Germline assignment: CDR1 LGHDT and CDR2 YNNKEL (reference sequence). The CDR3 spans 14 residues. Trimming took 1 base from V and 9 from J; bases not matched to a gene: 5. The CDR3 loop reads CASSQALGGAEQFF. For the CDR3, the DNA is TGTGCCAGCAGCCAAGCCCTCGGGGGGGCTGAGCAGTTCTTC.

This chain uses TRBV9 with TRBJ2-7, with TRBD2 identical over 10 bases. J lost 0 bases, V lost 4 bases, and 7 bases had no gene match. CDR3 size: 16 residues. CDR1 SGDLS and CDR2 YYNGEE come from the germline V gene. DNA for the CDR3: TGTGCCAGCAGCCCGCGCGCTAGCGGGAGCTCCTACGAGCAGTACTTC. Translation: CASSPRASGSSYEQYF.

This clonotype was seen at least ten times. The chain couples TRBV9 to TRBJ1-1; the D gene is possibly TRBD1 (5 bases). Germline assignment: CDR1 SGDLS and CDR2 YYNGEE. There are 15 residues in the CDR3. V was clipped by 4 bases and J by 2 bases, with 15 bases between them. CDR3 sequence: CASSPSAGQNTEAFF. As DNA, the CDR3 is TGTGCCAGCAGCCCGAGTGCGGGGCAAAACACTGAAGCTTTCTTT.

With regard to this clonotype: The junction and the germline gene differ at one end; a read error may be behind it. V is TRBV5-1 and J is TRBJ2-5; D may be TRBD2 (5 bases). The germline gives CDR1 SGHRS, CDR2 YFSETQ. This CDR3 is built from 14 residues. The chain's CDR3 is CASSFPGIQETLYF. Written as DNA, the CDR3 is TGCGCCAGCAGCTTCCCCGGGATCCAAGAGACCCTGTACTTC.

In its sample, this clonotype was seen a few times. The J gene is TRBJ1-2, the V gene TRBV12-5; D is unclear. V shed 7 bases and J shed 0 bases, with 15 bases lying between them. CDR1 and CDR2 from the germline V gene are LGHNT and FRNRAP. This CDR3 has 15 residues. CDR3 sequence reads: CASAREAGANYGYTF. CDR3 bases: TGTGCTAGTGCCCGCGAAGCTGGAGCTAACTATGGCTACACCTTC.

The gene calls are TRBV20-1 and TRBJ2-1; 12 nucleotides agree with TRBD1. The length of the CDR3 is 15 residues. Losses at the gene ends were 2 bases for V and 8 bases for J; bases not matched to a gene: 7. Per the germline V gene, CDR1 is DFQATT and CDR2 is SNEGSKA (reference sequence). The chain's CDR3 is CSARSRDRGLHEQFF. The CDR3 DNA sequence: TGCAGTGCTAGAAGCCGGGACAGGGGGCTACATGAGCAGTTCTTC.

The gene calls are TRBV19 and TRBJ1-2; D is uncertain. V lost 3 bases to trimming and J lost 7 bases, with 12 bases between them. Germline assignment: CDR1 LNHDA and CDR2 SQIVND (reference sequence). The CDR3 extends over 13 amino acids. CDR3 region: CASSMTGNSGYTF. CDR3 DNA sequence: TGTGCCAGTAGTATGACCGGGAATTCTGGCTACACCTTC.

This clonotype came up a few times. This chain links TRBV5-1 with TRBJ1-2; D remains ambiguous. V lost 4 bases and J lost 2, with 12 bases in between. CDR1 is SGHRS and CDR2 is YFSETQ in the germline V gene. This CDR3 contains 14 residues. The CDR3 sequence is CASSVGRRNYGYTF. The CDR3 coding sequence is TGCGCCAGCAGCGTCGGACGGCGGAACTATGGCTACACCTTC.

This clonotype showed up just a few times. The J gene is TRBJ2-5, the V gene TRBV30; TRBD1 is a possible D gene (6 bases). The V and J ends lost 5 bases and 5 bases respectively, with 18 bases between them. Germline CDR1 is GTSNPN and CDR2 is SVGIG (reference sequence). The CDR3 totals 14 residues. CDR3 nucleotides: TGTGCCTGGGAGGACTTCCTAAGGGGGGAGACCCAGTACTTC. Amino acid sequence: CAWEDFLRGETQYF. Looking up the rest from reference TRBV30 and TRBJ2-5 gives the full variable domain: SQTIHQWPATLVQPVGSPLSLECTVEGTSNPNLYWYRQAAGRGLQLLFYSVGIGQISSEVPQNLSASRPQDRQFILSSKKLLLSDSGFYLCAWEDFLRGETQYFGPGTRLLVL.

This clonotype was seen more than once but under ten times. The rearrangement uses TRBV6-2 or TRBV6-3 and TRBJ2-3, with unresolved D. Trimming removed 3 bases from V and 1 base from J, with 14 bases in between. Germline CDR1 MNHEY, CDR2 SVGEGT. The CDR3 sequence is 16 residues long. The CDR3, as DNA: TGTGCCAGCAGTTATGGCAGACCGAGAGGCACAGATACGCAGTATTTT. Translation: CASSYGRPRGTDTQYF.

This clonotype came up a few times. The chain's CDR3 is CSVEQGVRSSYEQYF. CDR3 bases: TGCAGCGTTGAGCAGGGAGTCCGGAGCTCCTACGAGCAGTACTTC. V gene TRBV29-1 combines with J gene TRBJ2-7; D tentatively fits TRBD1 or TRBD2 (5 bases each). Germline values: CDR1 SQVTM, CDR2 ANQGSEA. CDR3 length: 15 residues. Trimming took off 3 bases at V and 0 bases at J, with 15 bases between the two ends.

The chain carries TRBV20-1 and TRBJ2-2, with a possible D match to TRBD1 (7 bases). CDR3 length: 15 residues. In germline, CDR1 is DFQATT, CDR2 SNEGSKA (reference sequence). V lost 0 bases and J 8 bases, leaving 16 bases between the germline ends. In DNA form, the CDR3 reads TGCAGTGCTAGAGATAGCACAGGGGAGGCGGGGGAGCTGTTTTTT. Translation gives CSARDSTGEAGELFF.

The V gene is TRBV7-6, the J gene TRBJ2-2; maybe TRBD2 (6 bases). This CDR3 spans 15 amino acids. Germline V lookup: CDR1 SGHVS, CDR2 FNYEAQ. The V end lost 1 base, the J end lost 4 bases, and 10 bases lay between the germline ends. DNA for the CDR3: TGTGCCAGCAGCTTAGGGGGGGTCCTCACCGGGGAGCTGTTTTTT. Translation: CASSLGGVLTGELFF. Using reference TRBV7-6 and TRBJ2-2 for the parts outside the CDR3, the full variable domain is GAGVSQSPRYKVTKRGQDVALRCDPISGHVSLYWYRQALGQGPEFLTYFNYEAQQDKSGLPNDRFSAERPEGSISTLTIQRTEQRDSAMYRCASSLGGVLTGELFFGEGSRLTVL.

The chain recombines TRBV5-4 with TRBJ2-2; 9 bases match TRBD2. This CDR3 comprises 17 residues. The V gene's germline CDR1 is SGHNT and CDR2 YYREEE (reference sequence). Losses at the gene ends were 0 bases for V and 6 bases for J; bases not matched to a gene: 9. DNA of the CDR3: TGTGCCAGCAGCTTGGGCGGGGGGGCCTCGGGACCCGGGGAGCTGTTTTTT. This gives the protein CASSLGGGASGPGELFF.

The chain carries TRBV12-3 or TRBV12-4 and TRBJ2-5; possible D gene TRBD1, 5 bases. The CDR3 covers 14 residues. V was pared by 3 bases and J by 5 bases, with 13 bases between. CDR3 loop: CASSFLLGRETQYF. DNA of the CDR3: TGTGCCAGCAGTTTTTTGCTGGGGCGGGAGACCCAGTACTTC.

The table lists this clonotype with a few counts. V usage is TRBV20-1 and J usage is TRBJ2-1; no clear D. CDR1 is DFQATT, CDR2 SNEGSKA, per germline (reference sequence). CDR3 length: 15 residues. The ends were cut back, 6 bases at V and 6 bases at J, with 21 bases in the middle. The CDR3 bases are TGCAGTGCCTCCCCGCCCAGACGCGCTGGCAATGAGCAGTTCTTC. It specifies CSASPPRRAGNEQFF.

The gene calls are TRBV5-4 and TRBJ2-3; 11 positions match TRBD1. Germline CDR1 reads SGHNT; CDR2 reads YYREEE (reference sequence). The J segment lost 5 bases and the V segment lost 3 bases, leaving 11 bases of the junction unmatched. CDR3 size: 17 residues. This chain's CDR3 is CASSSPGQGASEDTQYF. The CDR3 DNA reads TGTGCCAGCAGCTCCCCTGGACAGGGGGCGAGCGAAGATACGCAGTATTTT.

This clonotype turned up a few times. The gene calls are TRBV12-3 or TRBV12-4 and TRBJ2-7; 7 positions agree with TRBD1. CDR3 size: 12 residues. The junction had 0 bases not matched to a gene; V was cut back by 6 bases and J by 1 base. The CDR3 DNA reads TGTGCCAGCAGGGGACAGTCCTACGAGCAGTACTTC. Its translation is CASRGQSYEQYF.

This clonotype was recorded a few times. This may be a read error, as it is one base from a much larger clone. The chain combines TRBV6-5 with TRBJ2-2; D not resolved. The CDR3 totals 13 residues. Germline V lookup: CDR1 MNHEY, CDR2 SVGAGI. The ends were cut back, 2 bases at V and 3 bases at J, with 4 bases in the middle. CDR3 in DNA: TGTGCCAGCAGTTACATGGACACCGGGGAGCTGTTTTTT. It yields the protein CASSYMDTGELFF.

At least ten counts were recorded for this clonotype. The J gene is TRBJ2-4, the V gene TRBV7-2; D not resolved. This CDR3 comprises 15 residues. V dropped 5 bases and J dropped 0 bases, with 11 bases sitting between them. Germline CDR1 SGHTA, CDR2 FQGNSA. CDR3 coding DNA: TGTGCCAGCAGCCCATCGACTCTAGCCAAAAACATTCAGTACTTC. This codes for CASSPSTLAKNIQYF.

V and J are TRBV9 and TRBJ1-1; 8 positions match TRBD1. After removal of 3 bases from V and 1 base from J, the junction contained 5 bases not matched to a gene. This CDR3 spans 15 amino acids. Germline V gene lookup returns CDR1 SGDLS and CDR2 YYNGEE. This CDR3 reads CASSDPTGANTEAFF. CDR3 DNA sequence: TGTGCCAGCAGCGACCCGACAGGGGCGAACACTGAAGCTTTCTTT.

This clonotype was detected a few times. V and J are TRBV5-6 and TRBJ2-5; 7 nucleotides align to TRBD2. J gave up 2 bases and V 3 bases, and 13 bases lay outside the gene matches. Per the germline V gene, CDR1 is SGHDT and CDR2 is YYEEEE. The CDR3 extends over 17 amino acids. The CDR3 reads CASSWLGLAGGQETQYF. The CDR3 DNA is TGTGCCAGCAGCTGGTTGGGATTAGCGGGCGGACAAGAGACCCAGTACTTC.

This clonotype was recorded at least ten times. The chain employs TRBV15 and TRBJ2-5; D gene unclear. The CDR3 runs 15 residues. The ends were cut back, 0 bases at V and 2 bases at J, with 10 bases in the middle. Germline CDR1 is LNHNV and CDR2 is YYDKDF (reference sequence). The CDR3 nucleotides read TGTGCCACCAGCAGAGATCACTGGGGTCAAGAGACCCAGTACTTC. It specifies CATSRDHWGQETQYF.

This clonotype was counted at least ten times. The chain's CDR3 is CASSLVSQGAMNTEAFF. The DNA of the CDR3 is TGCGCCAGCAGCTTGGTTTCACAGGGGGCCATGAACACTGAAGCTTTCTTT. This chain uses TRBV5-1 with TRBJ1-1, with TRBD1 matching 9 bases. This CDR3 contains 17 residues. V shed 0 bases and J 0 bases; nucleotides not matched to a gene: 6. Germline values: CDR1 SGHRS, CDR2 YFSETQ.

This clonotype turned up a few times. The rearrangement joins TRBV12-3 or TRBV12-4 to TRBJ2-2, with D possibly TRBD1 on 5 matching bases. V lost 5 bases and J 0 bases, leaving 13 bases between the germline ends. This CDR3 comprises 16 residues. CDR3 protein: CASSPRAPSNTGELFF. DNA for the CDR3: TGTGCCAGCAGTCCCAGGGCTCCATCGAACACCGGGGAGCTGTTTTTT.

This clonotype was recorded at least ten times. The genes are TRBV29-1 and TRBJ2-5; 10 bases line up with TRBD2. Germline V gene data show CDR1 as SQVTM and CDR2 as ANQGSEA. J gave up 5 bases and V 6 bases, and 15 bases lay outside the gene matches. This CDR3 is built from 16 residues. CDR3 nucleotides: TGCAGCGTCGCTGGAATAGCGGGGGGCACTTCGGAGACCCAGTACTTC. Its protein is CSVAGIAGGTSETQYF.